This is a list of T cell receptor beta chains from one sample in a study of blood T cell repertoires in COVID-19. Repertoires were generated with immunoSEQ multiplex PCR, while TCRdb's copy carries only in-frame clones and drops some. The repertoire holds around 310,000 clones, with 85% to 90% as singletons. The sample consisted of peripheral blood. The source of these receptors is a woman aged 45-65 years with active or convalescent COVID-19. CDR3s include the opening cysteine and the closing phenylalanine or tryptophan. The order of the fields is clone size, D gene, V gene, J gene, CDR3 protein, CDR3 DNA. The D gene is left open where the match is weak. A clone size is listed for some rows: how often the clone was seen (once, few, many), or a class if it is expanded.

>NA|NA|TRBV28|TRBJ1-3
CASSSPGSPPSGNTIYF
TGTGCCAGCAGCTCACCGGGTTCTCCGCCCTCTGGAAACACCATATATTTT
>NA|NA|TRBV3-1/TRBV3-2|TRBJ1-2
CASSQVLRDTRGYTF
TGTGCCAGCAGCCAAGTTCTCCGGGACACTAGAGGCTACACCTTC
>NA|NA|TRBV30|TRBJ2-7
CACERQVSSYEQYF
TGTGCCTGTGAACGACAGGTTAGCTCCTACGAGCAGTACTTC
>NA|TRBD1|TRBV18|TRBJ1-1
CASSPNWDSEAFF
TGTGCCAGCTCACCAAATTGGGACAGTGAAGCTTTCTTT
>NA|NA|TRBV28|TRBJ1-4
CASNSQGYDGEKLFF
TGTGCCAGCAACTCTCAGGGTTACGATGGGGAAAAACTGTTTTTT
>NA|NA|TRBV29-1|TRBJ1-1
CSVVSVPSPEAFF
TGCAGCGTTGTGTCAGTACCCTCACCTGAAGCTTTCTTT
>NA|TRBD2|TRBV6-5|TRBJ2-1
CASSYPGLARNEQFF
TGTGCCAGCAGTTACCCGGGACTAGCGAGAAATGAGCAGTTCTTC
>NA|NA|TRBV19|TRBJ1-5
CASRNHEGAGNQPQHF
TGTGCCAGTAGAAATCACGAGGGCGCGGGCAATCAGCCCCAGCATTTT
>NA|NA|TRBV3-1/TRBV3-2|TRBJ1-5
CASSQVRSRVNQPQHF
TGTGCCAGCAGCCAAGTGCGGTCCAGGGTCAATCAGCCCCAGCATTTT
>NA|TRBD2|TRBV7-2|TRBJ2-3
CASSVSGRTDTQYF
TGTGCCAGCAGCGTTAGCGGGCGCACAGATACGCAGTATTTT
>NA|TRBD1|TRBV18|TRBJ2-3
CASSPSGDSPQYF
TGTGCCAGCTCACCCTCCGGGGACAGCCCTCAGTATTTT
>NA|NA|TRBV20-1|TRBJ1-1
CRPDSNGEAFF
TGCAGGCCTGACAGCAACGGGGAAGCTTTCTTT
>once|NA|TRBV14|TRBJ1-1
CASSQATEAFF
TGTGCCAGCAGCCAAGCGACTGAAGCTTTCTTT
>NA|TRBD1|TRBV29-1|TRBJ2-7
CSVAGQVIHEQYF
TGCAGCGTCGCAGGACAGGTGATCCACGAGCAGTACTTC
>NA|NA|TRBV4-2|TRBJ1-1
CASSQARGNTEAFF
TGTGCCAGCAGCCAAGCAAGGGGGAACACTGAAGCTTTCTTT
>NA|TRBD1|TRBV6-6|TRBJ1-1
CASSSGQGAGKTEAFF
TGTGCCAGCAGTTCGGGACAGGGGGCCGGGAAGACTGAAGCTTTCTTT
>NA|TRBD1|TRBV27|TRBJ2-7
CASSHGQGPYEQYF
TGTGCCAGCAGTCACGGACAGGGGCCCTACGAGCAGTACTTC
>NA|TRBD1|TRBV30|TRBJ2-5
CAWSWTGASQETQYF
TGTGCCTGGAGCTGGACAGGGGCCTCCCAAGAGACCCAGTACTTC
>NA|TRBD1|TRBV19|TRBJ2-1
CASSGGSYNEQFF
TGTGCCAGTTCAGGGGGATCCTACAATGAGCAGTTCTTC
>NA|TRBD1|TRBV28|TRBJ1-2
CASSPGQSPYGYTF
TGTGCCAGCAGTCCGGGACAGAGCCCATATGGCTACACCTTC
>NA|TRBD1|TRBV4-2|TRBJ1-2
CASSLGGQGIGGYTF
TGTGCCAGCAGCCTAGGGGGACAGGGGATCGGTGGCTACACCTTC
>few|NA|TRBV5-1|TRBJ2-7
CASSPFVRVYEQYF
TGCGCCAGCAGCCCCTTTGTGAGAGTTTACGAGCAGTACTTC
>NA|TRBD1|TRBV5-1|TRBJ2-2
CASSLGTGANTGELFF
TGCGCCAGCAGCTTGGGGACAGGGGCTAACACCGGGGAGCTGTTTTTT
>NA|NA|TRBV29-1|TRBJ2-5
CSGGWKLQETQYF
TGCAGCGGAGGGTGGAAGTTACAAGAGACCCAGTACTTC
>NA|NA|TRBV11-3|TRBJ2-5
CASSLGTGNEETQYF
TGTGCCAGCAGCTTAGGAACGGGAAATGAAGAGACCCAGTACTTC
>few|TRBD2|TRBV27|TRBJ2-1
CASSPKTSGGYNEQFF
TGTGCCAGCAGTCCGAAAACTAGCGGGGGCTACAATGAGCAGTTCTTC
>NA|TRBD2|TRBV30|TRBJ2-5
CAWSGQIAGGAETQYF
TGTGCCTGGAGTGGCCAGATAGCGGGAGGGGCAGAGACCCAGTACTTC